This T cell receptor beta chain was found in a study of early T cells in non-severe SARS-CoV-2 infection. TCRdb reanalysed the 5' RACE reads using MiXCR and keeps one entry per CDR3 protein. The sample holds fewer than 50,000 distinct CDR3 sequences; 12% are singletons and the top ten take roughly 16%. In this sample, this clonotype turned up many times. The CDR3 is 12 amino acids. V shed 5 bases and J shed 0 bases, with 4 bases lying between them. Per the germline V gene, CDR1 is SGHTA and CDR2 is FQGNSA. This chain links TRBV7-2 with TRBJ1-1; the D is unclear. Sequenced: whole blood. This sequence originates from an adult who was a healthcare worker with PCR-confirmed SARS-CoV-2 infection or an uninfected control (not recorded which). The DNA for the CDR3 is TGTGCCAGCAGCGTCATGAACACTGAAGCTTTCTTT. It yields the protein CASSVMNTEAFF.